The 17 T cell receptor beta chains in this list originate from one sample, sequenced in a study of blood T cell repertoires in COVID-19. Libraries were prepared by immunoSEQ multiplex PCR; TCRdb keeps only in-frame clonotypes and omits some of them. Of approximately 240,000 clones listed, about 83% are singletons. Sequencing used peripheral blood. These TCRs come from a human donor in a cohort sampled during active COVID-19.

The CDR3 DNA sequence: TGTGCCAGCAGTTTGAGGGAGGGCCGCTTAACCTACAATGAGCAGTTCTTC. Translating gives CASSLREGRLTYNEQFF. This rearrangement joins TRBV28 to TRBJ2-1; 7 bases agree with TRBD2. In germline, CDR1 is MDHEN, CDR2 SYDVKM. CDR3 length equals 17 residues. The J segment lost 2 bases and the V segment lost 3 bases, leaving 10 bases of the junction unmatched.

CDR3 in amino acids: CASKRADTQYF. As DNA, the CDR3 is TGTGCCAGCAAACGCGCAGATACGCAGTATTTT. This sequence joins TRBV6-5 and TRBJ2-3, with no clear D. The CDR3 loop spans 11 amino acids. CDR1 MNHEY and CDR2 SVGAGI come from the germline V gene. Trimming stripped 7 bases from V and 4 bases from J, with 6 bases between.

This clone has ten or more counts. The rearrangement uses TRBV6-1 and TRBJ1-6; 7 bases map to TRBD1. CDR3 length equals 16 residues. The V and J ends lost 4 bases and 7 bases, in that order; junction bases with no gene match: 10. Per the germline V gene, CDR1 is MNHNS and CDR2 is SASEGT. In nucleotides, the CDR3 is TGTGCCAGCAGTGTTACAGGGGATTCGGGGAATTCACCCCTCCACTTT. As protein: CASSVTGDSGNSPLHF.

This chain connects TRBV29-1 to TRBJ2-7; 7 bases are shared with TRBD1. The CDR3 consists of 15 residues. Germline CDR1 and CDR2: SQVTM and ANQGSEA. V trimming: 0 bases; J trimming: 3 bases; junction bases outside the gene matches: 8. The CDR3 DNA reads as TGCAGCGTTGAAGAACTCGAACAGGGGAACTACGAGCAGTACTTC. The encoded protein is CSVEELEQGNYEQYF.

The rearrangement links TRBV7-8 to TRBJ1-1, with TRBD1 as a possible D gene (5 bases). The germline V and J ends were trimmed by 1 base and 1 base, with 16 bases remaining between them. Germline V gene lookup returns CDR1 SGHVS and CDR2 FQNEAQ. There are 17 residues in the CDR3. In nucleotides, the CDR3 is TGTGCCAGCAGCTTAGTACCCCCCCCGACAGAGAACACTGAAGCTTTCTTT. It codes for CASSLVPPPTENTEAFF.

The chain is built from TRBV27 and TRBJ1-2, with 7 bases lining up with TRBD1. The length of the CDR3 is 13 residues. V lost 5 bases and J lost 6; bases outside the gene matches: 6. Per the germline V gene, CDR1 is MNHEY and CDR2 is SMNVEV (reference sequence). The CDR3 bases are TGTGCCAGCAGTGCCACAGGGGTACATGGCTACACCTTC. This gives the protein CASSATGVHGYTF.

The chain has TRBV30 and TRBJ1-2; 8 bases fit TRBD1. From germline, CDR1 is GTSNPN and CDR2 SVGIG (reference sequence). With 4 bases clipped from V and 3 bases from J, the junction kept 13 bases outside the gene matches. This CDR3 has 16 amino acids. The CDR3 protein is CAWTPFGQGRDYGYTF. CDR3 sequence (DNA): TGTGCCTGGACTCCGTTCGGACAGGGTCGAGACTATGGCTACACCTTC.

This sequence joins TRBV29-1 and TRBJ1-3; 7 positions agree with TRBD1. Trimming at V came to 7 bases and at J to 2 bases, leaving 11 bases not matched to a gene. This CDR3 has 15 amino acids. Germline CDR1 reads SQVTM; CDR2 reads ANQGSEA. CDR3 nucleotide sequence: TGCAGCGCTGATACGACAGGGAGCCCTGGAAACACCATATATTTT. This codes for CSADTTGSPGNTIYF.

This clone appeared a single time. This chain links TRBV5-1 with TRBJ1-6; the D gene is possibly TRBD1 (6 bases). Trimming left V 0 bases short and J 6 bases short, with 10 bases between. Germline V gives CDR1 SGHRS, CDR2 YFSETQ. CDR3 length: 15 amino acids. DNA of the CDR3: TGCGCCAGCAGCTTGGGACAGGTTCTTAATTCACCCCTCCACTTT. This translates into CASSLGQVLNSPLHF.

The gene calls are TRBV5-1 and TRBJ1-2; D perhaps matches TRBD1 (6 bases). Germline CDR1 reads SGHRS; CDR2 reads YFSETQ. Trimming stripped 0 bases from V and 7 bases from J, with 19 bases between. CDR3 length: 16 residues. The CDR3: CASSLAGQGSWSGYTF. CDR3 bases: TGCGCCAGCAGCTTGGCGGGGCAGGGGTCGTGGAGTGGCTACACCTTC.

The count of this clone is one. The chain joins TRBV5-4 to TRBJ2-3; D unclear. The CDR3 totals 15 residues. The V gene's germline CDR1 is SGHNT and CDR2 YYREEE (reference sequence). The ends were cut back, 0 bases at V and 6 bases at J, with 14 bases in the middle. The CDR3 region is CASSLETTPHDTQYF. The CDR3 DNA reads as TGTGCCAGCAGCTTGGAGACGACTCCCCATGATACGCAGTATTTT.

The chain employs TRBV6-2 or TRBV6-3 and TRBJ2-6; D might be TRBD2 (7 bases). Germline loops: CDR1 MNHEY, CDR2 SVGEGT. The CDR3 spans 20 residues. V lost 4 bases to trimming and J lost 0 bases, with 22 bases between them. The CDR3 protein is CASSFHSPGGGTSGANVLTF. The DNA of the CDR3 is TGTGCCAGCAGTTTCCATTCCCCCGGCGGGGGCACCTCTGGGGCCAACGTCCTGACTTTC.

CDR3 in DNA: TGTGCCAGCAGTACGACAGGGGAGAACTATGGCTACACCTTC. This encodes CASSTTGENYGYTF. The V call is TRBV28, the J call TRBJ1-2, with 8 bases lining up with TRBD1. Germline trimming cut 5 bases from V and 2 bases from J; bases unmatched to any gene: 4. The CDR3 is 14 amino acids. Germline V gene sequence: CDR1 MDHEN, CDR2 SYDVKM.

The V and J genes are TRBV9 and TRBJ2-1, with 16 nucleotides matching TRBD2. With V trimmed by 4 bases and J by 2 bases, 3 bases remained unmatched. The CDR3 sequence is 17 residues long. Germline assignment: CDR1 SGDLS and CDR2 YYNGEE. The CDR3 DNA sequence: TGTGCCAGCAGCATGGGACTAGCGGGGGGGCCCTACAATGAGCAGTTCTTC. Its protein is CASSMGLAGGPYNEQFF.

This chain links TRBV11-2 with TRBJ2-2, with D unclear. The CDR3 is 15 residues long. The V gene lost 2 bases and the J gene lost 4 bases, with 11 bases spanning the gap. CDR1 and CDR2 from the germline V gene are SGHAT and FQNNGV. Here the CDR3 reads CASSLNLAATGELFF. Here the CDR3 DNA reads TGTGCCAGCAGCTTAAACTTGGCGGCCACCGGGGAGCTGTTTTTT.

This clone was detected a few times. This chain connects TRBV5-5 to TRBJ2-7; TRBD2 matches 11 bases. The CDR3 extends over 15 amino acids. Germline assignment: CDR1 SGHKS and CDR2 YYEKEE (reference sequence). J was trimmed by 5 bases and V by 4 bases; bases with no gene match: 8. The CDR3 nucleotides are TGTGCCAGCAGCATACCGACTAGCGGGATCAACGAGCAGTACTTC. It is translated as CASSIPTSGINEQYF.

The gene calls are TRBV7-2 and TRBJ1-4; 7 bases are shared with TRBD1. The CDR3 length is 16 residues. The germline CDR1 and CDR2 sequences are SGHTA and FQGNSA. Losses at the gene ends were 5 bases for V and 0 bases for J; bases not matched to a gene: 6. The CDR3 region is CASSNGQVATNEKLFF. For the CDR3, the DNA is TGTGCCAGCAGCAATGGACAGGTTGCAACTAATGAAAAACTGTTTTTT.